The source of this T cell receptor (beta chain) is a study of T cell responses to AZD1222 COVID-19 vaccine. Findings and limits, study-wide: Increases in Spike-specific TCR breadth and depth were seen after two AZD1222 doses.

Comment on this clone: Its cognate antigen is unknown.

Trimming at V came to 4 bases and at J to 1 base, leaving 6 bases not matched to a gene. The CDR3 extends over 15 amino acids. Germline V gene sequence: CDR1 LNHNV, CDR2 YYDKDF (reference sequence). Clones were read by immunoSEQ multiplex PCR, and TCRdb kept only the in-frame ones, dropping some. This table has 150,000 to 200,000 clones, about 92% appearing once. This TCR was sampled from an adult who received the AZD1222 COVID-19 vaccine. The chain carries TRBV15 and TRBJ2-5, with TRBD1 matching 7 bases. The specimen comprised peripheral blood, sampled 28 days after the second AZD1222 dose. CDR3 DNA sequence: TGTGCCACCAGCACCAAACAGGGGTCCCAAGAGACCCAGTACTTC. It translates to CATSTKQGSQETQYF.